This passage covers 25 T cell receptor beta chains from one sample sequenced in a study of shared clonotypes between healthy human individuals. Only CD45RO-negative cells positively selected for CCR7 counted as naive CD8 cells, so terminally differentiated effector memory CD45RA+ cells were excluded. Profiled with immunoSEQ multiplex PCR; TCRdb holds only in-frame clones, not every one. The sample carries about 2.1 million clones, 90% to 95% recorded once. The material sequenced was naive CD8+ T cells from PBMCs. All receptors derive from a man aged 18 to 30 in good health. Some clones in this sample may be carry-over from other donors' samples.

V is TRBV7-9 and J is TRBJ2-7; 8 bases line up with TRBD2. Germline V lookup: CDR1 SEHNR, CDR2 FQNEAQ (reference sequence). This CDR3 has 17 residues. V was pared by 4 bases and J by 0 bases, with 11 bases of the junction left unmatched. The CDR3 bases are TGTGCCAGCAGCTCCTTAAGGACTAGCCCGGCCTCCTACGAGCAGTACTTC. Amino acids: CASSSLRTSPASYEQYF.

This chain links TRBV4-1 with TRBJ2-4; 14 bases match TRBD2. After removal of 1 base from V and 2 bases from J, the junction contained 13 bases not matched to a gene. The CDR3 spans 21 residues. CDR1 and CDR2 from the germline V gene are MGHRA and YSYEKL. The DNA for the CDR3 is TGCGCCAGCAGCCAAGGGCCGGGACTAGCGGGAGCAGAGCTGACCAAAAACATTCAGTACTTC. It encodes CASSQGPGLAGAELTKNIQYF.

This chain connects TRBV2 to TRBJ2-7; D gene ambiguous. V lost 1 base and J 3 bases, leaving 10 bases between the germline ends. The CDR3 length is 14 residues. The germline CDR1 and CDR2 sequences are SNHLY and FYNNEI. The CDR3: CASSEGVNSYEQYF. The CDR3 DNA is TGTGCCAGCAGTGAAGGAGTCAACAGCTACGAGCAGTACTTC.

This chain connects TRBV28 to TRBJ1-5; the D is unclear. V shed 1 base and J shed 0 bases, with 13 bases lying between them. CDR1 MDHEN and CDR2 SYDVKM come from the germline V gene. The CDR3 runs 17 residues. This CDR3 reads CASSLYSAGSSNQPQHF. The CDR3 DNA reads as TGTGCCAGCAGTTTATACTCGGCGGGAAGTAGCAATCAGCCCCAGCATTTT.

The J gene is TRBJ2-7, the V gene TRBV29-1, with 11 bases matching TRBD2. The CDR3 totals 14 residues. Looked up from germline, CDR1 is SQVTM and CDR2 is ANQGSEA. Trimming removed 4 bases from V and 5 bases from J; junction bases left unmatched: 7. The DNA for the CDR3 is TGCAGCGTTGGTGCTAGCGGGAGGTCGAACGAGCAGTACTTC. It specifies CSVGASGRSNEQYF.

Note on this clone: The sample contains more than one DNA sequence encoding this CDR3. The chain is built from TRBV9 and TRBJ2-2; D uncertain. V shed 0 bases and J shed 1 base, with 7 bases lying between them. The CDR3 loop spans 15 amino acids. Per germline, CDR1 SGDLS and CDR2 YYNGEE. In DNA, the CDR3 is TGTGCCAGCAGCGTAGTTGGCGGGAACACCGGGGAGCTGTTTTTT. This encodes CASSVVGGNTGELFF.

The chain recombines TRBV25-1 with TRBJ2-7; tentative D call: TRBD1 (5 bases). The CDR3 length is 14 residues. The V gene lost 2 bases and the J gene lost 3 bases, with 11 bases spanning the gap. From germline, CDR1 is MGHDK and CDR2 SYGVNS. The CDR3 loop reads CASSETGQGYEQYF. In DNA, the CDR3 is TGTGCCAGCAGTGAAACTGGGCAGGGCTACGAGCAGTACTTC.

The J gene is TRBJ1-2, the V gene TRBV6-4; TRBD1 matches 8 bases. The CDR3 covers 14 residues. Looked up from germline, CDR1 is MRHNA and CDR2 is SNTAGT. The V and J ends lost 7 bases and 12 bases, in that order; junction bases with no gene match: 16. In DNA form, the CDR3 reads TGTGCCAGCACCCTGGACAGGGCCTGCCGTCGGAACACCTTC. Translated: CASTLDRACRRNTF.

The genes are TRBV7-9 and TRBJ2-5; no firm D call. V was shortened by 0 bases and J by 1 base, with 15 bases between the two germline ends. This CDR3 contains 17 residues. The germline V gene encodes CDR1 SEHNR and CDR2 FQNEAQ (reference sequence). CDR3 sequence: CASSLATASPLQETQYF. Written as DNA, the CDR3 is TGTGCCAGCAGCTTAGCCACAGCATCCCCCCTCCAAGAGACCCAGTACTTC.

The chain carries TRBV11-2 and TRBJ2-7; D is uncertain. There are 11 residues in the CDR3. The germline gives CDR1 SGHAT, CDR2 FQNNGV. Deletions cut 5 bases from V and 9 bases from J, with 11 bases between. CDR3 sequence reads: CASSTTRGQYF. CDR3 in DNA: TGTGCCAGCAGCACCACACGCGGGCAGTACTTC.

This clone was recorded only once. This chain connects TRBV27 to TRBJ2-1; 7 bases line up with TRBD2. Germline lookup yields CDR1 MNHEY and CDR2 SMNVEV (reference sequence). The J segment lost 6 bases and the V segment lost 5 bases, leaving 7 bases of the junction unmatched. This CDR3 spans 14 amino acids. CDR3 nucleotides: TGTGCCAGCAGTGCGGGGGTTGGAGGCAATGAGCAGTTCTTC. It translates to CASSAGVGGNEQFF.

This clone was observed a few times. This chain connects TRBV13 to TRBJ1-4; the D gene is possibly TRBD1 (5 bases). Trimming cost V 5 bases and J 10 bases, with 11 bases left between them. The germline V gene encodes CDR1 PRHDT and CDR2 FYEKMQ (reference sequence). This CDR3 is built from 12 residues. This chain's CDR3 is CASSTQGGKLFF. The CDR3 DNA is TGTGCCAGCAGCACTCAGGGAGGAAAACTGTTTTTT.

The gene calls are TRBV5-1 and TRBJ2-7; 7 bases fit TRBD2. The germline V gene has CDR1 SGHRS and CDR2 YFSETQ. The CDR3 covers 14 residues. The ends lost 4 bases at V and 3 bases at J; junction bases unmatched: 7. CDR3 loop: CASSRGDSFYEQYF. The CDR3 DNA reads TGCGCCAGCAGCCGGGGGGACTCTTTCTACGAGCAGTACTTC.

On this clone: This specimen includes other DNA sequences encoding the same CDR3. The rearrangement links TRBV14 to TRBJ2-5; D gene uncertain. Germline V gene data show CDR1 as SGHDN and CDR2 as FVKESK. The CDR3 spans 13 residues. Deletions cut 0 bases from V and 2 bases from J, with 4 bases between. The DNA for the CDR3 is TGTGCCAGCAGCCAAGACAGACAAGAGACCCAGTACTTC. Translated, it gives CASSQDRQETQYF. Full variable domain (remainder filled in from reference TRBV14 and TRBJ2-5): EAGVTQFPSHSVIEKGQTVTLRCDPISGHDNLYWYRRVMGKEIKFLLHFVKESKQDESGMPNNRFLAERTGGTYSTLKVQPAELEDSGVYFCASSQDRQETQYFGPGTRLLVL.

The CDR3 sequence is CASSSRTALLSDYTF. CDR3 in DNA: TGTGCCAGCAGCTCCCGGACAGCCCTTTTGAGTGACTACACCTTC. V gene TRBV7-2 combines with J gene TRBJ1-2, with D perhaps matching TRBD1 (6 bases). V dropped 4 bases and J dropped 10 bases, with 22 bases sitting between them. Germline V CDR1 and CDR2: SGHTA, FQGNSA. The length of the CDR3 is 15 residues.

There are a few counts of this clone. This sequence joins TRBV15 and TRBJ2-1; 9 bases are shared with TRBD1. The CDR3 is 16 amino acids. V lost 4 bases to trimming and J lost 3 bases; unmatched junction nucleotides: 7. The germline V gene has CDR1 LNHNV and CDR2 YYDKDF (reference sequence). The CDR3 sequence: CATSTHRDRVYNEQFF. The CDR3 bases are TGTGCCACCAGCACCCACCGGGACAGGGTCTACAATGAGCAGTTCTTC.

The chain couples TRBV5-4 to TRBJ1-2; no firm D call. The V gene's germline CDR1 is SGHNT and CDR2 YYREEE (reference sequence). The CDR3 consists of 14 residues. With 4 bases removed from V and 6 bases from J, the gap between germline ends came to 16 bases. CDR3 region: CASSLLLGSDGYTF. CDR3 DNA: TGTGCCAGCAGCCTCCTCTTAGGATCGGATGGCTACACCTTC.

This chain uses TRBV7-2 with TRBJ2-5, with 7 bases identical to TRBD2. Germline-derived CDR1 and CDR2 are SGHTA and FQGNSA. The CDR3 extends over 14 amino acids. Losses at the gene ends were 3 bases for V and 5 bases for J; bases not matched to a gene: 6. The CDR3 bases are TGTGCCAGCAGCTTCACCAAGGGAGGGGAGACCCAGTACTTC. It translates to CASSFTKGGETQYF.

This clone was seen only once. The chain has TRBV5-5 and TRBJ2-1; D is unclear. Germline lookup yields CDR1 SGHKS and CDR2 YYEKEE (reference sequence). V dropped 3 bases and J dropped 8 bases, with 9 bases sitting between them. The CDR3 consists of 12 residues. The CDR3 coding sequence is TGTGCCAGCAGCTCGGAGTGGTATGAGCAGTTCTTC. Amino acid sequence: CASSSEWYEQFF.

This sequence joins TRBV28 and TRBJ2-1; no definite D call. CDR1 MDHEN and CDR2 SYDVKM come from the germline V gene. Trimming shortened V by 5 bases and J by 8 bases, and 7 bases separated the two germline ends. The CDR3 sequence is 11 residues long. This chain's CDR3 is CASSPHHEQFF. The CDR3 DNA follows: TGTGCCAGCAGTCCCCACCATGAGCAGTTCTTC. The full variable domain, completed using reference TRBV28 and TRBJ2-1, is DVKVTQSSRYLVKRTGEKVFLECVQDMDHENMFWYRQDPGLGLRLIYFSYDVKMKEKGDIPEGYSVSREKKERFSLILESASTNQTSMYLCASSPHHEQFFGPGTRLTVL.

This sequence joins TRBV28 and TRBJ1-2; TRBD1 might be the D (6 bases). V dropped 5 bases and J dropped 8 bases, with 18 bases sitting between them. The V gene's germline CDR1 is MDHEN and CDR2 SYDVKM. CDR3 size: 14 residues. For the CDR3, the DNA is TGTGCCAGCAGTGCTAGGGGGACACGAGAGGGCTACACCTTC. It yields the protein CASSARGTREGYTF.

As for this clone: This same CDR3 is encoded by further DNA sequences in the sample. The chain joins TRBV7-9 to TRBJ2-1; D not certain. The CDR3 runs to 12 residues. Trimming stripped 2 bases from V and 8 bases from J, with 7 bases between. Germline assignment: CDR1 SEHNR and CDR2 FQNEAQ (reference sequence). CDR3 protein: CASSLPGDEQFF. For the CDR3, the DNA is TGTGCCAGCAGCTTACCAGGCGATGAGCAGTTCTTC.

This clone has just one count. V and J are TRBV7-2 and TRBJ2-1; 15 bases map to TRBD2. Germline values: CDR1 SGHTA, CDR2 FQGNSA. Unmatched junction bases numbered 6, after V lost 5 bases and J lost 7 bases. This CDR3 is built from 16 residues. The CDR3 sequence: CASSPRTSGRVNEQFF. The DNA for the CDR3 is TGTGCCAGCAGCCCCCGGACTAGCGGGAGGGTTAATGAGCAGTTCTTC.

The rearrangement uses TRBV9 and TRBJ2-5, with D unclear. Trimming pared 1 base from V and 2 bases from J, leaving 9 bases between. CDR3 length: 14 amino acids. CDR1 SGDLS and CDR2 YYNGEE come from the germline V gene. CDR3 sequence (DNA): TGTGCCAGCAGCGTAAAAGGTTGGCAAGAGACCCAGTACTTC. Translation gives CASSVKGWQETQYF.

The chain carries TRBV5-1 and TRBJ2-7; the match to TRBD2 covers 7 bases. The CDR3 has 12 residues. Germline CDR1 reads SGHRS; CDR2 reads YFSETQ. Trimming cost V 3 bases and J 6 bases; bases outside gene matches: 3. This chain's CDR3 is CASSWGGTEQYF. CDR3 coding DNA: TGCGCCAGCAGCTGGGGGGGAACCGAGCAGTACTTC. Complete variable domain (other parts from reference TRBV5-1 and TRBJ2-7): KAGVTQTPRYLIKTRGQQVTLSCSPISGHRSVSWYQQTPGQGLQFLFEYFSETQRNKGNFPGRFSGRQFSNSRSEMNVSTLELGDSALYLCASSWGGTEQYFGPGTRLTVT.